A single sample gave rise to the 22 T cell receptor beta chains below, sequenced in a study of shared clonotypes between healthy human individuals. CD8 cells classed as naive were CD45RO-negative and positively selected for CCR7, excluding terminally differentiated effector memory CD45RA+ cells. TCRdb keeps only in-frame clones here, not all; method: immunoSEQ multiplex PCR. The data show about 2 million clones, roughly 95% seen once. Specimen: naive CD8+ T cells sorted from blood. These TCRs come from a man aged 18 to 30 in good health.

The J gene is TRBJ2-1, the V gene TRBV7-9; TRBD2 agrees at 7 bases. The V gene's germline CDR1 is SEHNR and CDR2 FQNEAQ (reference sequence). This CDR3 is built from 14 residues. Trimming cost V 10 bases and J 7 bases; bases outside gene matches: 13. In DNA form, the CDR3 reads TGTGCCACCCGTTCGGCGGGAGTAGAAAATGAGCAGTTCTTC. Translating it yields CATRSAGVENEQFF. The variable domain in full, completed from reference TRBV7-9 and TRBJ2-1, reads DTGVSQNPRHKITKRGQNVTFRCDPISEHNRLYWYRQTLGQGPEFLTYFQNEAQLEKSRLLSDRFSAERPKGSFSTLEIQRTEQGDSAMYLCATRSAGVENEQFFGPGTRLTVL.

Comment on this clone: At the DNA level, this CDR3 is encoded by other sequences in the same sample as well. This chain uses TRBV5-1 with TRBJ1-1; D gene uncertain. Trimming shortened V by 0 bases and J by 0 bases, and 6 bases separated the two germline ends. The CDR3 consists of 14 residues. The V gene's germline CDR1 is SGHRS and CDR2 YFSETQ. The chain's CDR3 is CASSLVGMNTEAFF. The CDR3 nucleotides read TGCGCCAGCAGCTTGGTGGGGATGAACACTGAAGCTTTCTTT.

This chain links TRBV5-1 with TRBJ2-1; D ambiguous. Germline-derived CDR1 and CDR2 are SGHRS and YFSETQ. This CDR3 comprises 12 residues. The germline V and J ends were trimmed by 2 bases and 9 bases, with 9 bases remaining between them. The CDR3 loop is CASSLLGSEQFF. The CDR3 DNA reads TGCGCCAGCAGCTTATTGGGTAGTGAGCAGTTCTTC.

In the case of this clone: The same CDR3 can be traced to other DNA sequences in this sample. CDR3 sequence (DNA): TGTGCCAGCAGCCTGGACAATGAGCAGTTCTTC. It encodes CASSLDNEQFF. The gene calls are TRBV13 and TRBJ2-1; D remains ambiguous. Trimming removed 5 bases at V and 5 bases at J, with 4 bases between. This CDR3 spans 11 amino acids. The germline V gene encodes CDR1 PRHDT and CDR2 FYEKMQ (reference sequence).

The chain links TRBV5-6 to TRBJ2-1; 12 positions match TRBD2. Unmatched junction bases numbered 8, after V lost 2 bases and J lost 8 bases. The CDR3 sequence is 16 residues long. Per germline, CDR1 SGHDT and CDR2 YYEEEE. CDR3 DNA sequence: TGTGCCAGCAGCTTACAGGGGACTAGCGGGTGGGATGAGCAGTTCTTC. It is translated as CASSLQGTSGWDEQFF.

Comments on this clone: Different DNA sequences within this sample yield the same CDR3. CDR3 nucleotides: TGTGCCAGCAGGGGAGGGGAAGGCAATCAGCCCCAGCATTTT. Translated, it gives CASRGGEGNQPQHF. The gene calls are TRBV27 and TRBJ1-5, with a possible D match to TRBD1 (5 bases). The CDR3 has 14 residues. Germline CDR1 MNHEY, CDR2 SMNVEV (reference sequence). V lost 6 bases and J 2 bases, leaving 11 bases between the germline ends.

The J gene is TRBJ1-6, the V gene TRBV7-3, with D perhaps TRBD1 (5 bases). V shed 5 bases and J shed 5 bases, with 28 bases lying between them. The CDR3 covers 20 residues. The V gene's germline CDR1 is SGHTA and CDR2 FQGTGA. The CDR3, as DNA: TGTGCCAGCAGCAGCTCTCCGGTGGGGCTCTCGAGTAGGAATAATTCACCCCTCCACTTT. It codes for CASSSSPVGLSSRNNSPLHF.

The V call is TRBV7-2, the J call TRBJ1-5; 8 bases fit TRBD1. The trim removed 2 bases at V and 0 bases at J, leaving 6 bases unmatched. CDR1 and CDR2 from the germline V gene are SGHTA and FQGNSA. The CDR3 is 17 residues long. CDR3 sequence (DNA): TGTGCCAGCAGCTTAAACAGGGGGTCTTATAGCAATCAGCCCCAGCATTTT. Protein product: CASSLNRGSYSNQPQHF.

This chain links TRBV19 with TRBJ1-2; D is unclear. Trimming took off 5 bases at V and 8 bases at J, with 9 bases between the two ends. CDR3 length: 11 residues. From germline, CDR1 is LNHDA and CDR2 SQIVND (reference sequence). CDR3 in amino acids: CASSHSLGYTF. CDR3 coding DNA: TGTGCCAGTAGTCACAGCCTCGGCTACACCTTC. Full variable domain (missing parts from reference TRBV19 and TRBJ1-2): DGGITQSPKYLFRKEGQNVTLSCEQNLNHDAMYWYRQDPGQGLRLIYYSQIVNDFQKGDIAEGYSVSREKKESFPLTVTSAQKNPTAFYLCASSHSLGYTFGSGTRLTVV.

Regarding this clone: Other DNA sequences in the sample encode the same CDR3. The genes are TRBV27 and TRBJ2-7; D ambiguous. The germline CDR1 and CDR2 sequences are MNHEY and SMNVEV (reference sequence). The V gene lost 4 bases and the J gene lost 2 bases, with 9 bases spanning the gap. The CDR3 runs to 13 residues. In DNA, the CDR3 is TGTGCCAGCAGTTGGACGGGTGCCTACGAGCAGTACTTC. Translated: CASSWTGAYEQYF.

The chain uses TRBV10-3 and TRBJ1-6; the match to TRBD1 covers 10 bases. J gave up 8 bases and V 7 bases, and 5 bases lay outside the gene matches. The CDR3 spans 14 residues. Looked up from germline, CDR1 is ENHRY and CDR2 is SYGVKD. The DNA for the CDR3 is TGTGCCATCAAGTCCGGGACAGGGGATTCACCCCTCCACTTT. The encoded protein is CAIKSGTGDSPLHF.

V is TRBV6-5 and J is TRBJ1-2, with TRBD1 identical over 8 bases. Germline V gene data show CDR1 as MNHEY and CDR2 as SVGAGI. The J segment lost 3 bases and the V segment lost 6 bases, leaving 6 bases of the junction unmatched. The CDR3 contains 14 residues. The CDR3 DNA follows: TGTGCCAGCAGCCCCCAGGGGGCTGACTATGGCTACACCTTC. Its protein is CASSPQGADYGYTF.

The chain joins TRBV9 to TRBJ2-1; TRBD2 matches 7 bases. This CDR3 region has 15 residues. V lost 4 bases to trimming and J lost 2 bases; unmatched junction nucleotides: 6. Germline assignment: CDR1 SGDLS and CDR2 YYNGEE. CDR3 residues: CASSPSGLPYNEQFF. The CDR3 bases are TGTGCCAGCAGCCCTAGCGGCCTCCCCTACAATGAGCAGTTCTTC.

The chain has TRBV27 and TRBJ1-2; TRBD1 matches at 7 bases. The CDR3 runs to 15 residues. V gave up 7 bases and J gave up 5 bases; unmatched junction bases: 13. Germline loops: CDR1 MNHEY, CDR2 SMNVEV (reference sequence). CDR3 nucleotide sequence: TGTGCCAGCACCCCACGTGAGGGGGCAGGTTATGGCTACACCTTC. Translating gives CASTPREGAGYGYTF.

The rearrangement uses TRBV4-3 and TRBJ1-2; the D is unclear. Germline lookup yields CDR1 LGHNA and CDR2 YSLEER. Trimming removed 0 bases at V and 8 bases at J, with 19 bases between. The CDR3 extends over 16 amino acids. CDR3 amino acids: CASSQDEWEGILGYTF. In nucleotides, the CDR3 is TGCGCCAGCAGCCAAGATGAATGGGAAGGAATTCTCGGCTACACCTTC.

This CDR3 reads CASSSILQGSGANVLTF. CDR3 sequence (DNA): TGTGCCAGCAGCTCAATACTCCAGGGCTCTGGGGCCAACGTCCTGACTTTC. The rearrangement uses TRBV5-4 and TRBJ2-6, with D perhaps matching TRBD1 (5 bases). The CDR3 is 17 residues long. V shed 3 bases and J shed 0 bases, with 13 bases lying between them. Germline CDR1 reads SGHNT; CDR2 reads YYREEE (reference sequence).

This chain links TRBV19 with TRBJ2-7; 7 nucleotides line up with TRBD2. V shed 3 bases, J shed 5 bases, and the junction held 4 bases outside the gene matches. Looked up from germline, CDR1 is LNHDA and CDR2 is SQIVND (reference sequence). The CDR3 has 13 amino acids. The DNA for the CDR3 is TGTGCCAGTAGTATGGGAGGGATAGACGAGCAGTACTTC. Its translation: CASSMGGIDEQYF.

In DNA, the CDR3 is TGTGCCAGCAGCGAGGGAGGGAATGAAAAACTGTTTTTT. It yields the protein CASSEGGNEKLFF. This chain links TRBV5-4 with TRBJ1-4; D gene uncertain. Germline CDR1 is SGHNT and CDR2 is YYREEE (reference sequence). The CDR3 is 13 residues long. V lost 4 bases to trimming and J lost 5 bases, with 9 bases between them.

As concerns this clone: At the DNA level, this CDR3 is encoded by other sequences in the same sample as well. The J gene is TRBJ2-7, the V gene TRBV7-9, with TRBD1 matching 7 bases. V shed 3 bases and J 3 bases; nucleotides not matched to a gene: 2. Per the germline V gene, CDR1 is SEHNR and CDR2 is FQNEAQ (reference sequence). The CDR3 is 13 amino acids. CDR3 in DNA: TGTGCCAGCAGCTTCACAGGGGACTACGAGCAGTACTTC. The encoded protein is CASSFTGDYEQYF. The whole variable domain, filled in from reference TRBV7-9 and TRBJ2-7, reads DTGVSQNPRHKITKRGQNVTFRCDPISEHNRLYWYRQTLGQGPEFLTYFQNEAQLEKSRLLSDRFSAERPKGSFSTLEIQRTEQGDSAMYLCASSFTGDYEQYFGPGTRLTVT.

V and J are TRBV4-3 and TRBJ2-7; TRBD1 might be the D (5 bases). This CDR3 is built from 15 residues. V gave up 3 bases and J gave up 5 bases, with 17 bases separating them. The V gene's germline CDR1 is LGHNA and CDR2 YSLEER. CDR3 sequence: CASSQGSGPLDEQYF. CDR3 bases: TGCGCCAGCAGCCAGGGCTCAGGGCCCCTTGACGAGCAGTACTTC.

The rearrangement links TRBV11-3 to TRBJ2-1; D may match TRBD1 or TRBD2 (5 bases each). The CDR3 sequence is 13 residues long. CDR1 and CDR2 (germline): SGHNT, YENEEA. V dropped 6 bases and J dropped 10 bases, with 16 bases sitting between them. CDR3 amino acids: CASRHGTFREQFF. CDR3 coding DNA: TGTGCCAGCAGACATGGGACCTTCCGGGAGCAGTTCTTC.

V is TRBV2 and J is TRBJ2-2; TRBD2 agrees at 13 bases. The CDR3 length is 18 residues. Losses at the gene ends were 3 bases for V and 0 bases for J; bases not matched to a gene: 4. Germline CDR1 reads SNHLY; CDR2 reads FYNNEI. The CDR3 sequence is CASSDTGTSGANTGELFF. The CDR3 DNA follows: TGTGCCAGCAGTGACACCGGGACTAGCGGGGCGAACACCGGGGAGCTGTTTTTT.